One and the same sample provided the 30 T cell receptor beta chains below, sequenced in a study of beta chain features in type 1 diabetes (dated by TCRdb to the late 2010s). Library preparation employed the immunoSEQ multiplex PCR assay. The High Capacity cDNA Reverse Transcription Kit was used to reverse transcribe all of the isolated RNA, meaning that expressed TCRB transcripts were what got sequenced. TCRdb took this table from immuneACCESS and kept in-frame rearrangements with V and J called. Such tables lack part of the clones; where checked against another copy, unresolved V genes explain under half of the gap, and the rest is unexplained. This sample holds fewer than 900,000 clones; roughly a sixth were observed only once. 0.02% to 0.025% of the sample comes from the top ten. The specimen was naive CD4+ T cells from blood. What the cell subset or site label conveys for this sample: true naive CD4+ T cells. The receptor set was obtained from a woman in her late teens or twenties in good health.

This clone was observed a handful of times. The CDR3 sequence: CASSSSGRGIQYF. DNA of the CDR3: TGTGCCAGCAGTTCTTCAGGAAGGGGCATTCAGTACTTC. This chain connects TRBV6-5 to TRBJ2-4; possibly TRBD1 for D (5 bases). Germline loops: CDR1 MNHEY, CDR2 SVGAGI. The V end lost 4 bases, the J end lost 9 bases, and 13 bases lay between the germline ends. CDR3 length: 13 amino acids.

This chain uses TRBV6-6 with TRBJ2-5; D is unresolved. CDR3 length: 14 amino acids. Germline CDR1 and CDR2: MNHNY and SVGAGI (reference sequence). Deletions cut 2 bases from V and 5 bases from J, with 12 bases between. In nucleotides, the CDR3 is TGTGCCAGCAGTTACGACCAGTGGGTTGAGACCCAGTACTTC. It translates to CASSYDQWVETQYF.

V usage is TRBV27 and J usage is TRBJ2-3; D gene unclear. Germline CDR1 MNHEY, CDR2 SMNVEV (reference sequence). The CDR3 runs to 14 residues. The germline V and J ends were trimmed by 6 bases and 0 bases, with 10 bases remaining between them. For the CDR3, the DNA is TGTGCCAGCAGACTAATGCGAAGCACAGATACGCAGTATTTT. Protein sequence: CASRLMRSTDTQYF.

The table lists this clone with a few counts. V usage is TRBV6-5 and J usage is TRBJ1-3; D is perhaps TRBD1 (6 bases). Per germline, CDR1 MNHEY and CDR2 SVGAGI. The V end was cut by 6 bases, the J end by 2 bases, with 14 bases between. There are 15 residues in the CDR3. The DNA for the CDR3 is TGTGCCAGCAGGAAGGGGGTGTTCACTGGAAACACCATATATTTT. It codes for CASRKGVFTGNTIYF.

The chain employs TRBV11-2 and TRBJ2-5, with 10 bases aligning to TRBD2. This CDR3 contains 16 residues. The V and J ends lost 5 bases and 3 bases, in that order; junction bases with no gene match: 9. The V gene's germline CDR1 is SGHAT and CDR2 FQNNGV. The CDR3 sequence is CASSAVTGTSEETQYF. CDR3 DNA sequence: TGTGCCAGCAGCGCCGTTACCGGGACTAGCGAAGAGACCCAGTACTTC.

This clone was observed a handful of times. This chain connects TRBV4-2 to TRBJ1-2, with 7 bases identical to TRBD1. The V and J ends lost 0 bases and 2 bases, in that order; junction bases with no gene match: 3. CDR1 LGHNA and CDR2 YNFKEQ come from the germline V gene. The CDR3 runs to 15 residues. The CDR3: CASSQDGQANYGYTF. CDR3 nucleotide sequence: TGTGCCAGCAGCCAAGATGGACAGGCAAACTATGGCTACACCTTC.

The chain carries TRBV5-1 and TRBJ1-5; D unresolved. This CDR3 is 13 amino acids long. Germline assignment: CDR1 SGHRS and CDR2 YFSETQ. The V end was cut by 2 bases, the J end by 8 bases, with 11 bases between. DNA for the CDR3: TGCGCCAGCAGCTTTAAGGGTGGCGAGCCCCAGCATTTT. It yields the protein CASSFKGGEPQHF.

This clone was counted only a few times. The chain employs TRBV2 and TRBJ2-1; D might be TRBD2 (6 bases). CDR1 and CDR2 (germline): SNHLY, FYNNEI. V lost 7 bases and J 3 bases, leaving 13 bases between the germline ends. The length of the CDR3 is 14 residues. CDR3 sequence (DNA): TGTGCCAGCACGGCGGGACTTCACTACAATGAGCAGTTCTTC. Its protein is CASTAGLHYNEQFF.

Only a few counts were recorded for this clone. The genes are TRBV20-1 and TRBJ1-2; D uncertain. This CDR3 spans 11 amino acids. V gave up 6 bases and J gave up 8 bases, with 13 bases separating them. Germline V gene sequence: CDR1 DFQATT, CDR2 SNEGSKA (reference sequence). Here the CDR3 DNA reads TGCAGTGCCAATTTAGGTGGAGGCTACACCTTC. Translated, it gives CSANLGGGYTF.

This clone was recorded a few times. The chain has TRBV5-4 and TRBJ2-1; 12 nucleotides align to TRBD2. V shed 4 bases and J 10 bases; nucleotides not matched to a gene: 9. Germline V gene data show CDR1 as SGHNT and CDR2 as YYREEE (reference sequence). The CDR3 loop spans 15 amino acids. The CDR3 bases are TGTGCCAGCAGCCTCGGACTAGCGGGAACAGGAGAGCAGTTCTTC. This gives the protein CASSLGLAGTGEQFF. Together with reference TRBV5-4 and TRBJ2-1, the CDR3 gives the full variable domain: ETGVTQSPTHLIKTRGQQVTLRCSSQSGHNTVSWYQQALGQGPQFIFQYYREEENGRGNFPPRFSGLQFPNYSSELNVNALELDDSALYLCASSLGLAGTGEQFFGPGTRLTVL.

A few counts support this clone. The chain uses TRBV28 and TRBJ2-6; no reliable D call. Deletions cut 5 bases from V and 2 bases from J, with 10 bases between. Germline CDR1 and CDR2: MDHEN and SYDVKM. The CDR3 contains 15 residues. CDR3 region: CASSPRIPGANVLTF. The CDR3 region has the DNA TGTGCCAGCAGTCCCCGGATCCCTGGGGCCAACGTCCTGACTTTC.

The rearrangement joins TRBV4-3 to TRBJ2-1; a weak D match, TRBD2 (6 bases). Trimming took 3 bases from V and 1 from J, leaving 22 bases between them. This CDR3 has 19 amino acids. Per germline, CDR1 LGHNA and CDR2 YSLEER. The CDR3 bases are TGCGCCAGCAGCCACCTGACTAGAAAACCCGAAACGTCCTACAATGAGCAGTTCTTC. The encoded protein is CASSHLTRKPETSYNEQFF.

This clone was seen a handful of times. The CDR3 loop is CASSLRDEKLFF. In DNA form, the CDR3 reads TGTGCCAGCAGCCTCCGGGATGAAAAACTGTTTTTT. This sequence joins TRBV7-2 and TRBJ1-4; D not certain. This CDR3 contains 12 residues. The V gene lost 5 bases and the J gene lost 6 bases, with 7 bases spanning the gap. Germline lookup yields CDR1 SGHTA and CDR2 FQGNSA.

The chain links TRBV2 to TRBJ2-3; D may be TRBD2 (6 bases). Per the germline V gene, CDR1 is SNHLY and CDR2 is FYNNEI. Trimming took off 6 bases at V and 0 bases at J, with 13 bases between the two ends. CDR3 size: 15 residues. The CDR3 DNA reads as TGTGCCAGCAGACTAAGGGACTTAAGCACAGATACGCAGTATTTT. This encodes CASRLRDLSTDTQYF.

The chain couples TRBV11-1 to TRBJ2-7, with TRBD2 matching 10 bases. CDR1 and CDR2 (germline): SGHAT, FQDESV (reference sequence). The CDR3 consists of 15 residues. With V trimmed by 5 bases and J by 2 bases, 6 bases remained unmatched. The CDR3 reads CASSGGLALTYEQYF. The CDR3 DNA is TGTGCCAGCAGCGGGGGACTAGCGCTAACCTACGAGCAGTACTTC.

The chain joins TRBV6-4 to TRBJ2-2, with 9 bases fitting TRBD1. This CDR3 region has 15 residues. V gave up 6 bases and J gave up 5 bases; unmatched junction bases: 7. Germline V gene lookup returns CDR1 MRHNA and CDR2 SNTAGT. The CDR3 DNA follows: TGTGCCAGCAGCCCGGGACAGGGCGGTACCGGGGAGCTGTTTTTT. Protein: CASSPGQGGTGELFF.

V is TRBV5-6 and J is TRBJ1-5, with 9 bases aligning to TRBD1. This CDR3 spans 17 amino acids. CDR1 is SGHDT and CDR2 is YYEEEE in the germline V gene. Unmatched junction bases numbered 8, after V lost 0 bases and J lost 4 bases. The CDR3 spells CASSLGRWDRENQPQHF. The CDR3 region has the DNA TGTGCCAGCAGCTTGGGGCGCTGGGACAGGGAAAATCAGCCCCAGCATTTT.

This clone was seen a handful of times. The CDR3 is CASSVKGSLPSYNEQFF. Here the CDR3 DNA reads TGTGCCAGCAGCGTAAAAGGGAGCTTGCCTAGTTACAATGAGCAGTTCTTC. The chain has TRBV9 and TRBJ2-1; perhaps TRBD2 as D (5 bases). This CDR3 spans 17 amino acids. CDR1 and CDR2 from the germline V gene are SGDLS and YYNGEE. V lost 1 base to trimming and J lost 4 bases, with 18 bases between them.

CDR3 residues: CASSPQLAGDVNEQFF. Here the CDR3 DNA reads TGCGCCAGCAGCCCGCAACTAGCGGGAGATGTCAATGAGCAGTTCTTC. J is TRBJ2-1 and V is TRBV5-1; TRBD2 aligns across 11 bases. After removal of 4 bases from V and 6 bases from J, the junction contained 9 bases not matched to a gene. This CDR3 spans 16 amino acids. In germline, CDR1 is SGHRS, CDR2 YFSETQ.

The chain uses TRBV2 and TRBJ1-1, with D unclear. Germline V gives CDR1 SNHLY, CDR2 FYNNEI. Trimming stripped 7 bases from V and 1 base from J, with 10 bases between. The CDR3 covers 13 residues. As DNA, the CDR3 is TGTGCCAGCAACAAGGACGGGAACACTGAAGCTTTCTTT. This codes for CASNKDGNTEAFF.

This clone has only a few counts. The chain is built from TRBV29-1 and TRBJ2-5; weak D call: TRBD1 (5 bases). The V gene's germline CDR1 is SQVTM and CDR2 ANQGSEA. The CDR3 runs 15 residues. The V end lost 4 bases, the J end lost 7 bases, and 22 bases lay between the germline ends. CDR3 in DNA: TGCAGCGTTGGGACCGCGCGGAAGAGTAGGGGGACCCAGTACTTC. Translating gives CSVGTARKSRGTQYF. Complete variable domain (other parts from reference TRBV29-1 and TRBJ2-5): SAVISQKPSRDICQRGTSLTIQCQVDSQVTMMFWYRQQPGQSLTLIATANQGSEATYESGFVIDKFPISRPNLTFSTLTVSNMSPEDSSIYLCSVGTARKSRGTQYFGPGTRLLVL.

V is TRBV10-3 and J is TRBJ1-1; 7 bases are shared with TRBD1. This CDR3 spans 14 amino acids. V was clipped by 3 bases and J by 1 base; unmatched bases: 2. Germline CDR1 is ENHRY and CDR2 is SYGVKD. The CDR3 DNA reads TGTGCCATCAGTGAACAGGGGCGGAACACTGAAGCTTTCTTT. This encodes CAISEQGRNTEAFF.

This clone was counted only a few times. Distinct nucleotide sequences in the sample also encode this CDR3. The chain uses TRBV9 and TRBJ2-5; D is perhaps TRBD1 (6 bases). The germline gives CDR1 SGDLS, CDR2 YYNGEE. This CDR3 spans 13 amino acids. V lost 0 bases to trimming and J lost 5 bases, with 8 bases between them. CDR3 DNA: TGTGCCAGCAGCGTAGGGACAGAGGAGACCCAGTACTTC. Translated, it gives CASSVGTEETQYF.

This clone has a handful of counts. The chain joins TRBV7-2 to TRBJ1-5; 7 bases are shared with TRBD1. This CDR3 is 14 amino acids long. V was clipped by 5 bases and J by 3 bases; unmatched bases: 4. Germline CDR1 and CDR2: SGHTA and FQGNSA. This CDR3 reads CASSMTGFNQPQHF. The DNA for the CDR3 is TGTGCCAGCAGCATGACAGGGTTCAATCAGCCCCAGCATTTT.

This clone was seen a handful of times. This rearrangement joins TRBV5-6 to TRBJ2-1; no definite D call. The CDR3 spans 17 residues. Germline V CDR1 and CDR2: SGHDT, YYEEEE. V was clipped by 0 bases and J by 3 bases, with 16 bases between them. CDR3 sequence reads: CASSLGPPTSIYNEQFF. The CDR3 DNA sequence: TGTGCCAGCAGCTTGGGACCCCCGACATCAATCTACAATGAGCAGTTCTTC.

The chain has TRBV5-1 and TRBJ1-3; no reliable D call. CDR3 length: 13 residues. Trimming removed 2 bases at V and 4 bases at J, with 7 bases between. The germline V gene has CDR1 SGHRS and CDR2 YFSETQ. The CDR3 region is CASSFDGGNTIYF. The DNA of the CDR3 is TGCGCCAGCAGCTTTGATGGGGGAAACACCATATATTTT.

This clone turned up a few times. Other DNA sequences within the sample encode an identical CDR3. This chain links TRBV5-1 with TRBJ2-2; TRBD1 is a possible D gene (6 bases). The CDR3 spans 13 residues. V lost 4 bases and J lost 4, with 8 bases in between. CDR1 and CDR2 (germline): SGHRS, YFSETQ. CDR3 sequence (DNA): TGCGCCAGCAGCCTAGGGGGCACCGGGGAGCTGTTTTTT. It is translated as CASSLGGTGELFF.

This clone turned up a few times. CDR3: CASSYGTALETQYF. The CDR3 DNA follows: TGTGCCAGCAGTTACGGGACAGCCCTGGAGACCCAGTACTTC. The V call is TRBV6-5, the J call TRBJ2-5; 7 bases are a match to TRBD1. The germline CDR1 and CDR2 sequences are MNHEY and SVGAGI. The junction had 5 bases not matched to a gene; V was cut back by 2 bases and J by 5 bases. The CDR3 covers 14 residues.

This clone showed up just a few times. This sequence joins TRBV4-2 and TRBJ2-2; no reliable D call. Germline CDR1 LGHNA, CDR2 YNFKEQ. V was clipped by 1 base and J by 3 bases, with 6 bases between them. The CDR3 runs 14 residues. CDR3 sequence reads: CASSQVFYTGELFF. The CDR3 nucleotides read TGTGCCAGCAGCCAAGTTTTTTACACCGGGGAGCTGTTTTTT.

This clone was counted between two and nine times. The V call is TRBV7-2, the J call TRBJ2-1, with D perhaps given as TRBD1 or TRBD2 (5 bases each). CDR1 is SGHTA and CDR2 is FQGNSA in the germline V gene. CDR3 length: 16 residues. Trimming took 4 bases from V and 5 from J, leaving 18 bases between them. Here the CDR3 DNA reads TGTGCCAGCAGCTCGGAACCGGGACGCCTAAACAATGAGCAGTTCTTC. This sequence encodes CASSSEPGRLNNEQFF.